The rows below give T cell receptor beta chains drawn from one sample of a study of blood T cell repertoires in COVID-19. Profiled with immunoSEQ multiplex PCR; TCRdb holds only in-frame clones, not every one. The sample contains roughly 350,000 clones, around nine tenths of which appear only once. The sequenced material came from peripheral blood. Every receptor here comes from a woman under 30 who had recovered from COVID-19. The CDR3 runs from the conserved cysteine through the conserved F or W. D genes are given only for firm matches. Clone size, where shown, is once, few, many, or a class for clones that have expanded.

D: NA; J: TRBJ2-2; size: NA; V: TRBV5-1; CDR3: CASSDVQGLIGELFF; DNA: TGCGCCAGCAGCGACGTACAGGGATTAATCGGGGAGCTGTTTTTT
D: NA; J: TRBJ2-5; size: NA; V: TRBV15; CDR3: CATRSSQETQYF; DNA: TGTGCCACCAGATCCAGCCAAGAGACCCAGTACTTC
D: TRBD1; J: TRBJ1-6; size: NA; V: TRBV2; CDR3: CASSEWDRSSYNSPLHF; DNA: TGTGCCAGCAGTGAGTGGGACAGAAGCTCCTATAATTCACCCCTCCACTTT
D: NA; J: TRBJ2-1; size: NA; V: TRBV5-1; CDR3: CASSLATRPNNEQFF; DNA: TGCGCCAGCAGCTTGGCGACTAGGCCCAACAATGAGCAGTTCTTC
D: TRBD1; J: TRBJ2-1; size: NA; V: TRBV5-1; CDR3: CASSGQGAAYNEQFF; DNA: TGCGCCAGCAGCGGGCAGGGGGCTGCCTACAATGAGCAGTTCTTC
D: TRBD2; J: TRBJ2-1; size: NA; V: TRBV5-1; CDR3: CASSPGTSGSNEQFF; DNA: TGCGCCAGCAGCCCAGGGACTAGCGGGAGTAATGAGCAGTTCTTC
D: NA; J: TRBJ1-4; size: NA; V: TRBV6-6; CDR3: CASRDPQRSDPFFF; DNA: TGTGCCAGCCGGGATCCCCAACGCTCGGATCCCTTCTTTTTT
D: NA; J: TRBJ2-2; size: NA; V: TRBV10-3; CDR3: CAISASVDTGELFF; DNA: TGTGCCATCAGTGCTAGCGTTGACACCGGGGAGCTGTTTTTT
D: TRBD1; J: TRBJ1-2; size: NA; V: TRBV3-1/TRBV3-2; CDR3: CASSQPGTGSYGYTF; DNA: TGTGCCAGCAGCCAGCCCGGGACAGGGAGTTATGGCTACACCTTC
D: NA; J: TRBJ1-2; size: NA; V: TRBV5-5; CDR3: CASSLWEGSNYGYTF; DNA: TGTGCCAGCAGCTTGTGGGAAGGGAGCAACTATGGCTACACCTTC
D: NA; J: TRBJ2-2; size: NA; V: TRBV27; CDR3: CASTVTGNTGELFF; DNA: TGTGCCAGTACCGTGACAGGGAACACCGGGGAGCTGTTTTTT
D: TRBD1; J: TRBJ2-2; size: NA; V: TRBV5-4; CDR3: CASSWDRNTGELFF; DNA: TGTGCCAGCAGCTGGGACAGGAACACCGGGGAGCTGTTTTTT
D: NA; J: TRBJ1-5; size: NA; V: TRBV6-1; CDR3: CASSEAVNSQPQHF; DNA: TGTGCCAGCAGTGAAGCAGTCAACAGCCAGCCCCAGCATTTT
D: TRBD1; J: TRBJ1-1; size: NA; V: TRBV27; CDR3: CASSDRDQTEAFF; DNA: TGTGCCAGCAGCGACAGGGATCAGACTGAAGCTTTCTTT
D: TRBD2; J: TRBJ2-4; size: NA; V: TRBV10-1; CDR3: CASPLQREAKNIQYF; DNA: TGCGCCAGCCCCCTGCAGCGGGAAGCCAAAAACATTCAGTACTTC
D: NA; J: TRBJ1-2; size: NA; V: TRBV6-1; CDR3: CASSEFATTDGYTF; DNA: TGTGCCAGCAGTGAATTCGCGACAACTGATGGCTACACCTTC
D: TRBD2; J: TRBJ2-5; size: NA; V: TRBV10-2; CDR3: CASRAGGPGETQYF; DNA: TGCGCCAGCAGAGCGGGAGGGCCGGGAGAGACCCAGTACTTC
D: NA; J: TRBJ2-4; size: NA; V: TRBV12-3/TRBV12-4; CDR3: CASRGGPKNIQYF; DNA: TGTGCCAGCCGAGGGGGACCCAAAAACATTCAGTACTTC
D: NA; J: TRBJ2-5; size: NA; V: TRBV7-9; CDR3: CASSSPRRRAALETQYF; DNA: TGTGCCAGCAGCTCCCCCAGGAGGAGGGCCGCGTTAGAGACCCAGTACTTC
D: NA; J: TRBJ1-3; size: once; V: TRBV10-3; CDR3: CAISESIRQGRNTIYF; DNA: TGTGCCATCAGTGAGTCGATTCGTCAGGGGAGAAACACCATATATTTT
D: NA; J: TRBJ1-1; size: NA; V: TRBV30; CDR3: CAWTLGGLVTEAFF; DNA: TGTGCCTGGACTCTCGGGGGTTTAGTCACTGAAGCTTTCTTT
D: TRBD1; J: TRBJ1-2; size: once; V: TRBV19; CDR3: CASSIGGQTDYGYTF; DNA: TGTGCCAGTAGTATAGGGGGACAGACCGACTATGGCTACACCTTC
D: TRBD1; J: TRBJ2-5; size: NA; V: TRBV18; CDR3: CASSPQGVIGETQYF; DNA: TGTGCCAGCTCACCCCAGGGGGTCATTGGAGAGACCCAGTACTTC
D: TRBD1; J: TRBJ1-5; size: NA; V: TRBV5-5; CDR3: CASSLDRGSQPQHF; DNA: TGTGCCAGCAGCTTGGACAGGGGATCCCAGCCCCAGCATTTT
D: NA; J: TRBJ1-3; size: NA; V: TRBV14; CDR3: CASSRNRVSGNTIYF; DNA: TGTGCCAGCAGCCGAAACAGGGTATCTGGAAACACCATATATTTT
D: NA; J: TRBJ1-2; size: NA; V: TRBV7-2; CDR3: CASSPTTGFPYGYTF; DNA: TGTGCCAGCAGCCCAACTACAGGGTTCCCCTATGGCTACACCTTC
D: TRBD1; J: TRBJ2-5; size: once; V: TRBV5-5; CDR3: CASSSRTGKETQYF; DNA: TGTGCCAGCAGCTCGCGGACAGGGAAAGAGACCCAGTACTTC
D: NA; J: TRBJ1-6; size: NA; V: TRBV7-8; CDR3: CASSLARDGRASLHF; DNA: TGTGCCAGCAGCTTAGCGCGGGACGGCCGAGCGTCCCTCCACTTT
D: NA; J: TRBJ2-1; size: NA; V: TRBV6-5; CDR3: CASSYTASHEQFF; DNA: TGTGCCAGCAGTTACACGGCTAGCCATGAGCAGTTCTTC
D: NA; J: TRBJ2-1; size: NA; V: TRBV5-5; CDR3: CASSFTGDSYNEQFF; DNA: TGTGCCAGCAGCTTCACGGGAGATTCCTACAATGAGCAGTTCTTC
D: NA; J: TRBJ1-2; size: NA; V: TRBV7-9; CDR3: CASRDRQPNYGYTF; DNA: TGTGCCAGCAGGGATCGACAGCCTAACTATGGCTACACCTTC
D: NA; J: TRBJ1-1; size: NA; V: TRBV30; CDR3: CAWSVGGSAEAFF; DNA: TGTGCCTGGAGTGTTGGGGGGTCGGCTGAAGCTTTCTTT
D: NA; J: TRBJ1-2; size: NA; V: TRBV9; CDR3: CASSVGRGRGYTF; DNA: TGTGCCAGCAGCGTAGGGAGGGGTCGGGGCTACACCTTC
D: TRBD1; J: TRBJ2-3; size: NA; V: TRBV10-1; CDR3: CASSPGQGVSTDTQYF; DNA: TGCGCCAGCAGTCCGGGACAGGGGGTTAGCACAGATACGCAGTATTTT
D: TRBD2; J: TRBJ2-3; size: NA; V: TRBV9; CDR3: CASSARTSVVTDTQYF; DNA: TGTGCCAGCAGCGCCCGGACTAGCGTTGTCACAGATACGCAGTATTTT
D: TRBD1; J: TRBJ1-1; size: NA; V: TRBV11-3; CDR3: CASSFLRGQPEAFF; DNA: TGTGCCAGCAGCTTCCTCCGGGGACAGCCCGAAGCTTTCTTT
D: NA; J: TRBJ1-1; size: NA; V: TRBV11-3; CDR3: CASSLSFVFAEAFF; DNA: TGTGCCAGCAGCTTATCCTTCGTATTTGCGGAAGCTTTCTTT
D: NA; J: TRBJ1-1; size: many; V: TRBV29-1; CDR3: CSVVQGTEAFF; DNA: TGCAGCGTTGTTCAGGGAACTGAAGCTTTCTTT
D: TRBD1; J: TRBJ1-1; size: NA; V: TRBV5-6; CDR3: CASSRQGASTEAFF; DNA: TGTGCCAGCAGCCGACAGGGGGCGAGCACTGAAGCTTTCTTT
D: NA; J: TRBJ2-4; size: NA; V: TRBV15; CDR3: CATASPAQRAKNIQYF; DNA: TGTGCCACCGCGTCCCCGGCCCAGCGGGCCAAAAACATTCAGTACTTC
D: NA; J: TRBJ1-2; size: NA; V: TRBV5-6; CDR3: CASSSTGYGYTF; DNA: TGTGCCAGCAGCTCGACGGGGTATGGCTACACCTTC